These T cell receptor beta chains were read from a single sample in a study of cytomegalovirus exposure and HLA in healthy donors. Libraries were prepared by immunoSEQ multiplex PCR; TCRdb keeps only in-frame clonotypes and omits some of them. The sample contains 110,000 or so clones, roughly nine tenths of which appear only once. Sequencing was carried out using PBMCs. The receptor source for this set is a man aged 18-30 years in good health and CMV-seropositive. Each CDR3 is given with its conserved first and last residue. D genes are given only for firm matches. Only some rows state a clone size, as once, few, many or a class for expanded clones.

TRBJ2-5 . . TRBV5-1 CASSLKGGGETQYF TGCGCCAGCAGCTTGAAGGGGGGGGGCGAGACCCAGTACTTC
TRBJ1-1 . . TRBV5-1 CASSGGRPMNTEAFF TGCGCCAGCAGCGGAGGTAGGCCGATGAACACTGAAGCTTTCTTT
TRBJ2-7 once . TRBV7-6 CASSHIEEEQYF TGTGCCAGCAGCCACATCGAGGAGGAGCAGTACTTC
TRBJ2-1 . . TRBV7-8 CASSSRDIAYNEQFF TGTGCCAGCAGCTCCCGGGACATCGCCTACAATGAGCAGTTCTTC
TRBJ2-1 . TRBD1 TRBV28 CASSLRQGKFF TGTGCCAGCAGTTTGAGACAGGGGAAGTTCTTC
TRBJ1-2 . . TRBV28 CASTGEFYGYTF TGTGCCAGCACGGGGGAATTCTATGGCTACACCTTC
TRBJ1-1 . TRBD1 TRBV6-1 CASRTGTGVTEAFF TGTGCCAGCAGAACCGGGACAGGGGTCACTGAAGCTTTCTTT
TRBJ1-4 . . TRBV4-1 CASSQETARGSGKLFF TGCGCCAGCAGCCAAGAAACTGCCAGGGGCTCGGGAAAACTGTTTTTT
TRBJ1-1 once TRBD1 TRBV5-6 CASSLLGQGDAEAFF TGTGCCAGCAGCTTGCTGGGGCAGGGGGATGCTGAAGCTTTCTTT
TRBJ1-5 . . TRBV6-5 CASSYSRLSNQPQHF TGTGCCAGCAGTTACTCCAGGTTAAGCAATCAGCCCCAGCATTTT
TRBJ1-1 . . TRBV4-2 CASSQERGQTEAFF TGTGCCAGCAGCCAAGAACGAGGCCAGACTGAAGCTTTCTTT
TRBJ2-4 . . TRBV7-9 CASSPLDGIQYF TGTGCCAGCAGCCCCCTAGACGGGATTCAGTACTTC
TRBJ1-1 . . TRBV10-3 CAISEGGMNTEAFF TGTGCCATCAGTGAGGGGGGGATGAACACTGAAGCTTTCTTT
TRBJ1-6 once . TRBV15 CATSRGDERQYNSPLHF TGTGCCACCAGCAGAGGAGACGAGAGACAATATAATTCACCCCTCCACTTT
TRBJ2-7 . TRBD1 TRBV7-6 CASSYGTGLGYEQYF TGTGCCAGCAGCTATGGGACAGGGTTAGGCTACGAGCAGTACTTC
TRBJ2-3 . . TRBV5-1 CASSPTLGSPDTQYF TGCGCCAGCAGCCCAACCCTAGGTTCGCCAGATACGCAGTATTTT
TRBJ1-3 . TRBD1 TRBV2 CASRGQAGNTIYF TGTGCCAGCAGGGGACAGGCTGGAAACACCATATATTTT
TRBJ2-1 . TRBD2 TRBV27 CASRLGGGSYNEQFF TGTGCCAGCAGGCTCGGGGGGGGATCCTACAATGAGCAGTTCTTC
TRBJ2-3 . . TRBV9 CASSVYYTDTQYF TGTGCCAGCAGCGTGTACTACACAGATACGCAGTATTTT
TRBJ2-3 . . TRBV4-1 CASSVIRGGTPDTQYF TGCGCCAGCAGTGTTATAAGGGGGGGAACCCCAGATACGCAGTATTTT
TRBJ2-7 few TRBD1 TRBV19 CASSARTGAYEQYF TGTGCCAGTAGTGCACGGACAGGGGCCTACGAGCAGTACTTC
TRBJ2-5 . TRBD2 TRBV4-2 CASSQGSLAGGFGTQYF TGTGCCAGCAGCCAAGGTTCACTAGCGGGGGGTTTCGGGACCCAGTACTTC
TRBJ1-1 . . TRBV5-6 CASSLSISQAFF TGTGCCAGCAGCTTGTCGATAAGCCAAGCTTTCTTT
TRBJ2-5 . TRBD1 TRBV30 CACNFRDRDRESQETQYF TGTGCCTGTAACTTCCGGGACAGGGATCGTGAGAGTCAAGAGACCCAGTACTTC
TRBJ1-3 once . TRBV4-2 CASSQVRGSGNTIYF TGTGCCAGCAGCCAAGTTAGGGGAAGTGGAAACACCATATATTTT
TRBJ2-3 . TRBD1 TRBV19 CASNDRGREDTQYF TGTGCCAGTAACGACAGGGGGAGGGAAGATACGCAGTATTTT
TRBJ2-1 . . TRBV5-4 CASSLGGGRDEQFF TGTGCCAGCAGCTTGGGTGGGGGCCGGGATGAGCAGTTCTTC
TRBJ2-5 . TRBD1 TRBV4-1 CASSLGQGQETQYF TGCGCCAGCAGCCTCGGACAGGGTCAAGAGACCCAGTACTTC
TRBJ2-7 . TRBD1 TRBV9 CASSVGGGQGGPLREQYF TGTGCCAGCAGCGTAGGGGGCGGACAGGGGGGCCCCCTGAGGGAGCAGTACTTC
TRBJ1-4 . . TRBV21-1 CASSQEDRGGGEKLFF TGTGCCAGCAGCCAAGAAGACAGGGGAGGTGGCGAAAAACTGTTTTTT
TRBJ2-7 . TRBD1 TRBV9 CASSTRDSPLSYEQYF TGTGCCAGCAGCACCCGGGACAGCCCCCTCTCCTACGAGCAGTACTTC
TRBJ1-6 . TRBD1 TRBV6-1 CASSEQGENSPLHF TGTGCCAGCAGTGAACAGGGGGAGAATTCACCCCTCCACTTT
TRBJ1-2 . TRBD1 TRBV18 CASSPPGTGYGYTF TGTGCCAGCTCACCACCCGGGACAGGCTATGGCTACACCTTC
TRBJ2-3 . TRBD1 TRBV6-5 CASSLGQGTDTQYF TGTGCCAGCAGCCTGGGACAGGGAACAGATACGCAGTATTTT
TRBJ2-2 . TRBD2 TRBV5-1 CASSPLGGSVDGELFF TGCGCCAGCAGCCCCCTGGGAGGGTCGGTGGACGGGGAGCTGTTTTTT
TRBJ1-4 . TRBD1 TRBV27 CASRGLDRDEKLFF TGTGCCAGCAGGGGTTTGGACAGGGATGAAAAACTGTTTTTT
TRBJ2-1 . TRBD2 TRBV5-1 CASSFSPSGTSYNEQFF TGCGCCAGCAGCTTTTCCCCTAGCGGTACCTCCTACAATGAGCAGTTCTTC
TRBJ1-2 . . TRBV19 CASRRGPLGYTF TGTGCCTCGCGCCGAGGGCCCCTGGGCTACACCTTC
TRBJ1-1 . . TRBV6-1 CASSEEGGVNTEAFF TGTGCCAGCAGTGAAGAGGGGGGGGTGAACACTGAAGCTTTCTTT
TRBJ1-5 . TRBD1 TRBV5-6 CASSLVQGDQPQHF TGTGCCAGCAGCTTGGTACAGGGGGATCAGCCCCAGCATTTT
TRBJ2-6 . TRBD2 TRBV27 CASRLRGVGSGANVLTF TGTGCCAGCAGACTCCGGGGGGTTGGCTCTGGGGCCAACGTCCTGACTTTC
TRBJ1-2 . TRBD1 TRBV7-8 CASSLTQGVYGYTF TGTGCCAGCAGCTTAACACAGGGGGTTTATGGCTACACCTTC
TRBJ1-6 . . TRBV7-2 CASSLEIGASMGSPLHF TGTGCCAGCAGCTTAGAGATAGGGGCCAGCATGGGTTCACCCCTCCACTTT
TRBJ2-1 . . TRBV15 CATSRDPGEQFF TGTGCCACCAGCAGAGATCCCGGTGAGCAGTTCTTC
TRBJ2-5 once TRBD2 TRBV2 CASTNGGLAGPTDQYF TGTGCCAGCACGAATGGCGGGCTAGCGGGGCCAACGGACCAGTACTTC
TRBJ2-7 few TRBD1 TRBV2 CASHRGYEQYF TGTGCCAGCCACAGGGGTTACGAGCAGTACTTC
TRBJ2-1 . . TRBV9 CASSPSLAVTANEQFF TGTGCCAGCAGCCCCTCCCTAGCTGTTACCGCAAATGAGCAGTTCTTC